What follows are 20 T cell receptor beta chains derived from one specimen sequenced in a study of shared clonotypes between healthy human individuals. Measured with immunoSEQ multiplex PCR; TCRdb has only the in-frame clones, and not every one. The sample carries 1 million to 1.3 million clones, around 82% recorded once. Specimen: memory CD4+ T cells from PBMCs. The subset is: CD45RA-negative fraction. These receptors all come from a man between 18 and 29 years old in good health. Some clones in this sample may be carry-over from other donors' samples.

The gene calls are TRBV4-2 and TRBJ1-2; the D gene is possibly TRBD1 (5 bases). V was trimmed by 1 base and J by 6 bases, leaving 12 bases between them. The germline V gene has CDR1 LGHNA and CDR2 YNFKEQ. CDR3 size: 14 residues. This chain's CDR3 is CASSQVGQGNGYTF. CDR3 nucleotide sequence: TGTGCCAGCAGCCAAGTCGGGCAGGGTAATGGCTACACCTTC.

This chain links TRBV2 with TRBJ1-4; no reliable D call. Trimming left V 6 bases short and J 12 bases short, with 11 bases between. This CDR3 region has 11 residues. Germline lookup yields CDR1 SNHLY and CDR2 FYNNEI. CDR3 in amino acids: CASREVSELFF. The CDR3 nucleotides read TGTGCCAGCAGGGAGGTTTCGGAACTGTTTTTT. Variable domain in full (rest from reference TRBV2 and TRBJ1-4): EPEVTQTPSHQVTQMGQEVILRCVPISNHLYFYWYRQILGQKVEFLVSFYNNEISEKSEIFDDQFSVERPDGSNFTLKIRSTKLEDSAMYFCASREVSELFFGSGTQLSVL.

The V and J genes are TRBV28 and TRBJ2-3; no reliable D call. Per germline, CDR1 MDHEN and CDR2 SYDVKM. The CDR3 consists of 14 residues. V lost 1 base and J 5 bases, leaving 10 bases between the germline ends. The CDR3 sequence: CASSLSSLQDTQYF. DNA for the CDR3: TGTGCCAGCAGTTTATCCAGCTTACAAGATACGCAGTATTTT.

This sequence joins TRBV28 and TRBJ1-1, with D perhaps TRBD1 (5 bases). V lost 8 bases and J lost 5, with 21 bases in between. Germline CDR1 and CDR2: MDHEN and SYDVKM. This CDR3 comprises 15 residues. CDR3 in DNA: TGTGCCAGCGGCGTCCCAGGACACCGGGGGACTGAAGCTTTCTTT. Translated, it gives CASGVPGHRGTEAFF.

The chain couples TRBV19 to TRBJ2-2, with D perhaps matching TRBD1 or TRBD2 (6 bases each). The CDR3 is made up of 16 amino acids. Germline V CDR1 and CDR2: LNHDA, SQIVND (reference sequence). Trimming took off 1 base at V and 3 bases at J, with 12 bases between the two ends. The CDR3 region is CASSIVRRGDTGELFF. The CDR3 bases are TGTGCCAGTAGTATAGTTCGGAGGGGGGACACCGGGGAGCTGTTTTTT.

The chain carries TRBV28 and TRBJ2-4; weak D call: TRBD2 (5 bases). The V end lost 1 base, the J end lost 4 bases, and 11 bases lay between the germline ends. Per germline, CDR1 MDHEN and CDR2 SYDVKM. The CDR3 contains 15 residues. CDR3: CASSLSGIRKNIQYF. The CDR3 region has the DNA TGTGCCAGCAGTTTATCGGGGATTCGGAAAAACATTCAGTACTTC.

The chain carries TRBV14 and TRBJ2-1; possible D gene TRBD2, 7 bases. The V end was cut by 1 base, the J end by 5 bases, with 9 bases between. CDR3 length: 14 residues. Per germline, CDR1 SGHDN and CDR2 FVKESK. The CDR3 region is CASSQVGGDNEQFF. In nucleotides, the CDR3 is TGTGCCAGCAGCCAAGTAGGGGGGGACAATGAGCAGTTCTTC.

The chain joins TRBV10-2 to TRBJ2-3; possibly TRBD2 for D (5 bases). V lost 7 bases and J 1 base, leaving 12 bases between the germline ends. Germline assignment: CDR1 WSHSY and CDR2 SAAADI. The CDR3 runs to 14 residues. The CDR3 loop is CASILVWGTDTQYF. CDR3 coding DNA: TGCGCCAGCATACTAGTTTGGGGCACAGATACGCAGTATTTT.

This clone appeared a few times. The gene calls are TRBV30 and TRBJ1-3; D unresolved. Germline CDR1 is GTSNPN and CDR2 is SVGIG (reference sequence). With 4 bases removed from V and 0 bases from J, the gap between germline ends came to 16 bases. The CDR3 runs to 16 residues. CDR3 protein: CAWKMTLSPSGNTIYF. The DNA for the CDR3 is TGTGCCTGGAAAATGACCTTATCACCCTCTGGAAACACCATATATTTT.

The chain links TRBV9 to TRBJ2-7; D is uncertain. The CDR3 totals 12 residues. Germline-derived CDR1 and CDR2 are SGDLS and YYNGEE. The V and J ends lost 0 bases and 12 bases respectively, with 13 bases between them. CDR3: CASSVEQFPLYF. The CDR3 DNA reads as TGTGCCAGCAGCGTAGAACAGTTCCCGTTGTACTTC. The full variable domain, in which reference TRBV9 and TRBJ2-7 provide the parts outside the CDR3, is DSGVTQTPKHLITATGQRVTLRCSPRSGDLSVYWYQQSLDQGLQFLIQYYNGEERAKGNILERFSAQQFPDLHSELNLSSLELGDSALYFCASSVEQFPLYFGPGTRLTVT.

This clone was counted a few times. The chain combines TRBV2 with TRBJ1-2, with a weak D call TRBD1 (5 bases). The CDR3 is 14 residues long. Germline CDR1 and CDR2: SNHLY and FYNNEI. The V end was cut by 4 bases, the J end by 7 bases, with 16 bases between. The DNA for the CDR3 is TGTGCCAGCAGTGGAACAGGCGCAGAGGGTGGCTACACCTTC. This sequence encodes CASSGTGAEGGYTF. The whole variable domain, filled in from reference TRBV2 and TRBJ1-2, reads EPEVTQTPSHQVTQMGQEVILRCVPISNHLYFYWYRQILGQKVEFLVSFYNNEISEKSEIFDDQFSVERPDGSNFTLKIRSTKLEDSAMYFCASSGTGAEGGYTFGSGTRLTVV.

V usage is TRBV19 and J usage is TRBJ1-1; the D is unclear. V was cut by 6 bases and J by 4 bases, with 12 bases left in between. CDR3 length: 13 residues. CDR1 is LNHDA and CDR2 is SQIVND in the germline V gene (reference sequence). CDR3 sequence (DNA): TGTGCCAGTAGCCTGATCCGGGGCACTGAAGCTTTCTTT. Translated: CASSLIRGTEAFF.

The gene calls are TRBV7-2 and TRBJ2-1; possibly TRBD2 for D (6 bases). The V end was cut by 5 bases, the J end by 10 bases, with 15 bases between. This CDR3 contains 13 residues. Germline CDR1 SGHTA, CDR2 FQGNSA. DNA of the CDR3: TGTGCCAGCAGCGCGGGGCCCATTCGAGAGCAGTTCTTC. Translating gives CASSAGPIREQFF.

This clone showed up just once. At the DNA level, this CDR3 is encoded by other sequences in the same sample as well. V gene TRBV2 combines with J gene TRBJ1-6; 7 bases are shared with TRBD1. Germline assignment: CDR1 SNHLY and CDR2 FYNNEI. J was trimmed by 10 bases and V by 4 bases; bases with no gene match: 10. CDR3 length: 15 amino acids. Here the CDR3 DNA reads TGTGCCAGCAGTGGACAGGGTTTGGAAACCTCACCCCTCCACTTT. This gives the protein CASSGQGLETSPLHF. Drawing the rest from reference TRBV2 and TRBJ1-6, the complete variable domain is EPEVTQTPSHQVTQMGQEVILRCVPISNHLYFYWYRQILGQKVEFLVSFYNNEISEKSEIFDDQFSVERPDGSNFTLKIRSTKLEDSAMYFCASSGQGLETSPLHFGNGTRLTVT.

The rearrangement links TRBV28 to TRBJ2-6; possible D gene TRBD1, 6 bases. From germline, CDR1 is MDHEN and CDR2 SYDVKM. Trimming pared 10 bases from V and 0 bases from J, leaving 16 bases between. This CDR3 is 16 amino acids long. The CDR3, as DNA: TGTGCCACTAAGACAGGAATCCACTCTGGGGCCAACGTCCTGACTTTC. Encoded protein: CATKTGIHSGANVLTF.

V usage is TRBV13 and J usage is TRBJ2-7; 9 nucleotides agree with TRBD1. Germline V gene lookup returns CDR1 PRHDT and CDR2 FYEKMQ (reference sequence). CDR3 length equals 18 residues. V gave up 4 bases and J gave up 3 bases; unmatched junction bases: 16. CDR3: CASSSTYTGTGNYYEQYF. The CDR3 DNA sequence: TGTGCCAGCAGCTCGACGTATACCGGGACAGGGAATTACTACGAGCAGTACTTC.

The chain recombines TRBV7-2 with TRBJ2-7, with 8 bases aligning to TRBD1. The germline CDR1 and CDR2 sequences are SGHTA and FQGNSA. With V trimmed by 2 bases and J by 2 bases, 2 bases remained unmatched. There are 14 residues in the CDR3. The CDR3 DNA sequence: TGTGCCAGCAGCTTAAGGACAGGGCCCTACGAGCAGTACTTC. Its translation: CASSLRTGPYEQYF.

The chain employs TRBV27 and TRBJ2-3; 8 bases line up with TRBD1. This CDR3 comprises 13 residues. In germline, CDR1 is MNHEY, CDR2 SMNVEV (reference sequence). With 6 bases clipped from V and 1 base from J, the junction kept 0 bases outside the gene matches. This chain's CDR3 is CASRDRGTDTQYF. The CDR3 DNA reads TGTGCCAGCAGGGACAGGGGCACAGATACGCAGTATTTT.

This CDR3 is CASSSNDQTQYF. For the CDR3, the DNA is TGTGCCAGCAGCTCTAACGATCAGACCCAGTACTTC. This rearrangement joins TRBV5-6 to TRBJ2-5; D remains unclear. The CDR3 is made up of 12 amino acids. V gave up 3 bases and J gave up 6 bases, with 9 bases separating them. Germline V gene lookup returns CDR1 SGHDT and CDR2 YYEEEE.

This chain links TRBV27 with TRBJ1-2; TRBD1 matches at 7 bases. The germline V gene has CDR1 MNHEY and CDR2 SMNVEV (reference sequence). The length of the CDR3 is 14 residues. V lost 6 bases to trimming and J lost 2 bases; unmatched junction nucleotides: 6. CDR3 sequence: CASRQGRQNYGYTF. The CDR3, as DNA: TGTGCCAGCAGACAGGGGCGGCAGAACTATGGCTACACCTTC.